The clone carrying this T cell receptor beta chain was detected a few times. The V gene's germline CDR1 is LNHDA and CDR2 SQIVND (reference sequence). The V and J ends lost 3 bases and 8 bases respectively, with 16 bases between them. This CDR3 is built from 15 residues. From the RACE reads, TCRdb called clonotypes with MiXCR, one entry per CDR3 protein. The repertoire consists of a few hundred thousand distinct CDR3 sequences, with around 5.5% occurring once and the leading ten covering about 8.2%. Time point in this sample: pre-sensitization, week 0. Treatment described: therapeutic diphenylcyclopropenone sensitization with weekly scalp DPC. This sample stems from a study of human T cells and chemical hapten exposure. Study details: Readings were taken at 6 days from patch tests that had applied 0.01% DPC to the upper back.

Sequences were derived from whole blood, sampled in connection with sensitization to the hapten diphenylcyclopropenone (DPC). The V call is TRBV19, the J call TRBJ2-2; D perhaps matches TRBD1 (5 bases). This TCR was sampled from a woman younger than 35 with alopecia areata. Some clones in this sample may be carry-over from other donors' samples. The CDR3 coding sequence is TGTGCCAGTAGTATCCAGGGTGTCTATGGAGGGGAGCTGTTTTTT. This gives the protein CASSIQGVYGGELFF.